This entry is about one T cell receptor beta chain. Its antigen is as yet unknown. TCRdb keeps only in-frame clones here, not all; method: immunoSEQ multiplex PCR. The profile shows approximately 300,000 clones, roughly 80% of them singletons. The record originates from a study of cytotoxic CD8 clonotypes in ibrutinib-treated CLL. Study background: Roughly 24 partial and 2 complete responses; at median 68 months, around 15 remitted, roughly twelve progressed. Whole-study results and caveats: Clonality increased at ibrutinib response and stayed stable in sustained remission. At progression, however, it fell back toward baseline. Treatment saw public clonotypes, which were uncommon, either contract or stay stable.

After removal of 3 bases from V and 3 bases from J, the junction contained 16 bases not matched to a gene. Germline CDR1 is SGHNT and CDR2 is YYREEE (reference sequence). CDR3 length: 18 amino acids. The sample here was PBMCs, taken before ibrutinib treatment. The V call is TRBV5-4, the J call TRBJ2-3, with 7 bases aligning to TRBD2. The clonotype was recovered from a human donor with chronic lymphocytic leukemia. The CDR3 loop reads CASSSSGEGPMKTDTQYF. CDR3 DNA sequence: TGTGCCAGCAGCTCGTCGGGGGAGGGCCCGATGAAAACAGATACGCAGTATTTT.